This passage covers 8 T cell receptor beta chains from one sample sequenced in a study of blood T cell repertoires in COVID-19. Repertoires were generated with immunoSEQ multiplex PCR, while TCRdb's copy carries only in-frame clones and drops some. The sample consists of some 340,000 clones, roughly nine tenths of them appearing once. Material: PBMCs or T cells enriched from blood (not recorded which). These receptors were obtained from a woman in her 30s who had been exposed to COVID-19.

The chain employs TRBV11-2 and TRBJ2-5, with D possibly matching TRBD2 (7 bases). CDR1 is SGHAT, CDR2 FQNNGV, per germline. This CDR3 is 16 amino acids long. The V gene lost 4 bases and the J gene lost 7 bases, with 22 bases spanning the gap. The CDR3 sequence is CASSSTPLGGLGTQYF. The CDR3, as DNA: TGTGCCAGCAGCTCAACCCCACTGGGGGGGCTGGGGACCCAGTACTTC.

CDR3 DNA: TGTGCCAGCAGCTTAGGGGAGCGGGGGACTGATGGGCAGTTCTTC. Translation: CASSLGERGTDGQFF. V usage is TRBV7-9 and J usage is TRBJ2-1, with 8 bases identical to TRBD2. Germline V gene lookup returns CDR1 SEHNR and CDR2 FQNEAQ (reference sequence). After removal of 1 base from V and 12 bases from J, the junction contained 11 bases not matched to a gene. CDR3 size: 15 residues.

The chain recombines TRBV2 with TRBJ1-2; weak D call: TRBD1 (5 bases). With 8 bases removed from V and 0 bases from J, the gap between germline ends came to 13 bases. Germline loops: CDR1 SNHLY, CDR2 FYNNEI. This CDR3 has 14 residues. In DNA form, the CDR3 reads TGTGCCAGCTTCACATGGGGCACTAACTATGGCTACACCTTC. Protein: CASFTWGTNYGYTF.

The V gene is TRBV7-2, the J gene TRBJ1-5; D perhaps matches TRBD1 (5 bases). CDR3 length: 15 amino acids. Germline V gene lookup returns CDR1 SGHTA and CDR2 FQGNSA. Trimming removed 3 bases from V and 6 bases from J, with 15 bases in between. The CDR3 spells CASSLDMGGGQPQHF. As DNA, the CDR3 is TGTGCCAGCAGCTTGGACATGGGAGGTGGTCAGCCCCAGCATTTT.

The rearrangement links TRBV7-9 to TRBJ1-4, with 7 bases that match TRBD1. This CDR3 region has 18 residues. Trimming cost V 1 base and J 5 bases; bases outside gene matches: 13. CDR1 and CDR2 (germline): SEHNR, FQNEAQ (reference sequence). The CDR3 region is CASSLGDLQGKGNEKLFF. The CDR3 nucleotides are TGTGCCAGCAGCTTAGGAGACCTACAGGGGAAAGGGAATGAAAAACTGTTTTTT.

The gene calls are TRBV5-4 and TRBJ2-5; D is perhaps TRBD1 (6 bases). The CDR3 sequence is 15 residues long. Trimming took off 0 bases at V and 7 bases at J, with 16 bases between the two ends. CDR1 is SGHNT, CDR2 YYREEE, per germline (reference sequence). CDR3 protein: CASSLGTDPWGTQYF. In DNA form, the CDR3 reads TGTGCCAGCAGCTTGGGGACAGACCCTTGGGGGACCCAGTACTTC. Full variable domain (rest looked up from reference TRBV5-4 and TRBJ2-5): ETGVTQSPTHLIKTRGQQVTLRCSSQSGHNTVSWYQQALGQGPQFIFQYYREEENGRGNFPPRFSGLQFPNYSSELNVNALELDDSALYLCASSLGTDPWGTQYFGPGTRLLVL.

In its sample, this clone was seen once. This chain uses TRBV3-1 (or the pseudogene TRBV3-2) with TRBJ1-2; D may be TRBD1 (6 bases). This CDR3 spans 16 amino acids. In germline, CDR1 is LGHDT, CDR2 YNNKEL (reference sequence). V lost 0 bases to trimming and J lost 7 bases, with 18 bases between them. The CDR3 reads CASSQDRSQGVGGYTF. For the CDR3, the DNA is TGTGCCAGCAGCCAAGATCGTTCACAGGGTGTTGGTGGCTACACCTTC.

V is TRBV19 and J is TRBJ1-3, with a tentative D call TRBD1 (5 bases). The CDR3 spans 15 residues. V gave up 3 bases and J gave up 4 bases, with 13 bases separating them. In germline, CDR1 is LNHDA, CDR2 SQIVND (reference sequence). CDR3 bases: TGTGCCAGTAGTATCCTGTGGCAGGGCGGAAACACCATATATTTT. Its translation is CASSILWQGGNTIYF.